This T cell receptor (beta chain) was captured in a study of CD8 T cells in ankylosing spondylitis. This clonotype has a handful of counts. As yet, its antigen is unknown. A read error may produce the germline difference seen at one junction end. Broader study findings: Earlier work had already found some motif variants in reactive arthritis synovial fluid and blood. Blood of patients with ankylosing spondylitis appeared to be characterized by a TCR beta motif of several highly homologous variants. Matched ankylosing spondylitis synovial fluid reportedly contained a significantly enriched population of disease-linked clones.

A quantitative 5'-RACE method, one with molecular barcodes, was used to make TCR beta libraries. TCRdb passed the 5' RACE reads through MiXCR, listing each CDR3 protein once. Of about 700,000 distinct CDR3 sequences listed, around 20% were seen once; the top ten hold about 19%. Germline CDR1 is DFQATT and CDR2 is SNEGSKA (reference sequence). This CDR3 has 14 residues. Source material: blood, either unsorted or a sorted T cell fraction (not recorded which). V and J are TRBV20-1 and TRBJ2-3, with 9 bases fitting TRBD2. The source is a male donor with ankylosing spondylitis. CDR3 loop: CSVRSGRKTDTQYF. In DNA, the CDR3 is TGCAGTGTTAGAAGCGGGAGGAAGACAGATACGCAGTATTTT.